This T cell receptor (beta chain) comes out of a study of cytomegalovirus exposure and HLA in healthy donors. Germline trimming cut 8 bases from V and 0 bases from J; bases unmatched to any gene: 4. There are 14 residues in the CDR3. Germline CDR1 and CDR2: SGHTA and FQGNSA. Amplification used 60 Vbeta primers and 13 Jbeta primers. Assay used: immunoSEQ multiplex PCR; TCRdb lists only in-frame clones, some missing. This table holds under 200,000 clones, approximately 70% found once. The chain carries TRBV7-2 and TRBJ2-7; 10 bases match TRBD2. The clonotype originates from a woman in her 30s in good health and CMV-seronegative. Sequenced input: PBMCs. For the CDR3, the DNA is TGTGCCAGCGCTTCTAGCGGGAGCTCCTACGAGCAGTACTTC. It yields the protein CASASSGSSYEQYF.